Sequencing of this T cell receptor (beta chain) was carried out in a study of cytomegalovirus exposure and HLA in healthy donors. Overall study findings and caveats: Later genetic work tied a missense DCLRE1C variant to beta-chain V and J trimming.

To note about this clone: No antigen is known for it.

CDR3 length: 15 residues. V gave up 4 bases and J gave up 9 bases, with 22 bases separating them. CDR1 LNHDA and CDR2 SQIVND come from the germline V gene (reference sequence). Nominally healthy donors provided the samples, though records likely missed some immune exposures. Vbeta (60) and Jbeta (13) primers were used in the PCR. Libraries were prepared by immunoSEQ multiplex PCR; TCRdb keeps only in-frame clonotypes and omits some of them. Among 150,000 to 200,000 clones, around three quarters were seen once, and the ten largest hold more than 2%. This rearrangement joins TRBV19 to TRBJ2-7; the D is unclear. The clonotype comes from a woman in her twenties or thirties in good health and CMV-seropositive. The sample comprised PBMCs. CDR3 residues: CASSRRPAQIGGQYF. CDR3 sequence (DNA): TGTGCCAGTAGTAGGCGCCCAGCTCAGATTGGCGGGCAGTACTTC.